The present T cell receptor beta chain was sequenced within a study of PD-L1 blockade in urothelial cancer. Turning to the study itself: After treatment start, blood was analyzed at 3 weeks (second dose) and at 6 weeks. Median T cell yield per blood sample was 110,000 to 150,000 cells.

The CDR3 consists of 15 residues. Into every PCR, synthetic TCR analog templates were spiked. The protocol was immunoSEQ multiplex PCR, while the TCRdb copy is restricted to in-frame clones and leaves out a portion. The sample holds around 40,000 clones, more than 85% seen once. The specimen was PBMCs, collected around atezolizumab (anti-PD-L1) treatment. This receptor was taken from a man between 60 and 75 years old with urothelial cancer. This chain connects TRBV21-1 to TRBJ2-1; the table names TRBD2, a call not compared with the DNA. TRBV21-1 is described as a pseudogene. CDR3 DNA: TGTGCCAGCAGCAAAGTTAGTAGAGTTAGAAATGAGCAGTTCTTC. Amino acids: CASSKVSRVRNEQFF.